Listed below are T cell receptor beta chains from one sample, sequenced in a study of cytomegalovirus exposure and HLA in healthy donors. The protocol was immunoSEQ multiplex PCR, while the TCRdb copy is restricted to in-frame clones and leaves out a portion. The sample includes approximately 93,000 clones, about two thirds of them seen just once. Material: PBMCs. All receptors derive from a boy aged 10-17 years in good health and CMV-seropositive. Both conserved end residues are part of each CDR3. Each record gives: D gene, V gene, J gene, clone size, CDR3 DNA, CDR3 protein. A D gene is named only where the DNA matches it firmly. Clone size is stated in some rows and not others, as once, few, many or a class when expanded.

-	TRBV2	TRBJ2-3	-	TGTGCCAGCAGTCCCACGGCAGATACGCAGTATTTT	CASSPTADTQYF
-	TRBV27	TRBJ1-5	-	TGTGCCAGCAGTCGGGTTAGCAATCAGCCCCAGCATTTT	CASSRVSNQPQHF
-	TRBV27	TRBJ1-5	-	TGTGCCAGCAGTTTATATCCAGATCTCAGCAATCAGCCCCAGCATTTT	CASSLYPDLSNQPQHF
-	TRBV4-3	TRBJ2-5	-	TGCGCCAGCAGCCAAGGAGTCTCGGGGACTCGGGGGACCCAGTACTTC	CASSQGVSGTRGTQYF
-	TRBV18	TRBJ1-5	-	TGTGCCAGCTCCCAAGACGGGGTACGGCAGCCCCAGCATTTT	CASSQDGVRQPQHF
-	TRBV9	TRBJ2-3	-	TGTGCCAGCAGCGCCGCAGGGGCATTCACAGATACGCAGTATTTT	CASSAAGAFTDTQYF
-	TRBV6-5	TRBJ2-2	-	TGTGCCAGCAGTCGTAGTTTCGGTTCCGGGGAGCTGTTTTTT	CASSRSFGSGELFF
TRBD1	TRBV13	TRBJ1-1	-	TGTGCCAGCAGCCCGGGACAGCGGAACACTGAAGCTTTCTTT	CASSPGQRNTEAFF
TRBD1	TRBV9	TRBJ2-1	few	TGTGCCAGCAGCGTAGGACAGGGGCCGGGAAATGAGCAGTTCTTC	CASSVGQGPGNEQFF
-	TRBV27	TRBJ2-3	few	TGTGCCAGCAGTTCCGGTGGGGGGACGATAGGGAATACGCAGTATTTT	CASSSGGGTIGNTQYF
TRBD2	TRBV5-1	TRBJ2-3	-	TGCGCCAGTAGGGGACTAGCGGGGGTAGATACGCAGTATTTT	CASRGLAGVDTQYF
TRBD2	TRBV6-1	TRBJ2-3	-	TGTGCCAGCAGTGTCGGTAGCGGGGGGTCAGATACGCAGTATTTT	CASSVGSGGSDTQYF
-	TRBV18	TRBJ1-2	few	TGTGCCAGCTCACCCTCCGGACAGACCTATGGCTACACCTTC	CASSPSGQTYGYTF
-	TRBV12-5	TRBJ1-5	-	TGTGCTAGTGGTTTGGTACAGAATCAGCCCCAGCATTTT	CASGLVQNQPQHF
TRBD1	TRBV4-1	TRBJ1-2	-	TGCGCCAGCAGCCAAGTGTGGGGGACAGGAGCTTCGACAAACTATGGCTACACCTTC	CASSQVWGTGASTNYGYTF
TRBD1	TRBV27	TRBJ2-1	-	TGTGCCAGCAGTATGACAGGGGTAGGATATGAGCAGTTCTTC	CASSMTGVGYEQFF